This TCR beta chain was obtained from a study of multiple sclerosis patients with progressive multifocal leukoencephalopathy (dated by TCRdb to between 2019 and 2020). In the study overall: Four to six MS patients treated with natalizumab who did not develop PML were sampled longitudinally as controls. Peripheral T and B cells were examined in MS patients who went on to develop PML (4 under natalizumab, 1 after alemtuzumab) as well as in treated patients who did not. A couple of patients on natalizumab who later developed PML were tracked over time from before therapy, through 6 and 12 months, up to PML onset. The study was designed to detect JC virus-specific or public T-cell expansions arising at the time of PML onset.

The investigation overall reported the following: At the time PML developed, no common TRBV or TRBJ gene usage or preferential TRBV-TRBJ pairings were detected. Because of the small, descriptive cohort, whether findings reflect JC virus infection or general immunocompromise remained unclear. Analysis was restricted to peripheral blood, although for natalizumab-associated PML, cerebrospinal fluid or brain lymphocytes might be more informative. Lower normalized Shannon entropy suggested less diverse TRB repertoires in most PML patients, whereas the natalizumab-treated controls showed values near 1. Although TRB clones above 0.5% frequency turned up only in PML patients, the clones expanded at PML onset were already present before and during natalizumab therapy.

This specimen's time point label, interpreted: before natalizumab initiation. All listed patients had previously received interferon beta, and all PML patients were female. Before the first natalizumab infusion, T0 blood samples were collected. Ficoll-Hypaque density gradient centrifugation was used to isolate peripheral blood mononuclear cells. Spanning cysteine to phenylalanine, the CDR3 consists of 14 amino acids. Of all the DNA, just the CDR3 is kept, 42 bases in frame from base 1. Reading the germline V gene (reference sequence) gives CDR1 LNHDA and CDR2 SQIVND. V is pared back by 3 bases and J by 2 bases, with 8 bases lying between the germline termini. Using the immunoSEQ two-step multiplex PCR at survey-level depth, TRB CDR3 regions were amplified from genomic DNA. Each PCR was spiked with synthetic inline TR CDR3 controls spanning all V-J pairings to estimate template counts and remove amplification bias. Reads went through processing to reduce amplification and sequencing bias, and quantification was done against synthetic TR CDR3 analogs. The study's processing was this. Raw data were processed in ImmunoSEQ Analyzer, with out-of-frame sequences and CDR3s containing stop codons removed, and genes were named according to IMGT nomenclature. Normalized Shannon entropy, defined as 1 minus Pielou's evenness, served as the summary measure of repertoire diversity. TRB sequences were considered identical only when V gene, J gene and CDR3 were shared. Public PML clonotypes were CDR3s found in two or more PML-onset samples but not found earlier, in controls, or in public databases. CDR3 amino acid composition by position was analyzed with Skylign using the observed count method. Here the immuneACCESS table is served through TCRdb, limited to in-frame sequences with V and J called. Missing clones are a known gap in these copies; in checked studies unresolved V genes cover under half, and the rest lacks a known reason. For V, J and clone size, that table is used; D and trimming come from the DNA. The sample data list 25,000 to 35,000 clones, and 85% to 90% of these were observed just once. The ten biggest clones cover 1.1% of the sample.

Comment on this clone: The antigen it binds to is not known. Base quality data are lacking; no much larger clone is found one base away.

Sample: PBMCs. The rearrangement combines TRBV19 with TRBJ1-5; no D gene is confidently identified. The receptor was derived from a human donor with multiple sclerosis. The nucleotide sequence reads TGTGCCAGTAGTATCGCGGGTGGCAATCAGCCCCAGCATTTT. Translated, it reads CASSIAGGNQPQHF.